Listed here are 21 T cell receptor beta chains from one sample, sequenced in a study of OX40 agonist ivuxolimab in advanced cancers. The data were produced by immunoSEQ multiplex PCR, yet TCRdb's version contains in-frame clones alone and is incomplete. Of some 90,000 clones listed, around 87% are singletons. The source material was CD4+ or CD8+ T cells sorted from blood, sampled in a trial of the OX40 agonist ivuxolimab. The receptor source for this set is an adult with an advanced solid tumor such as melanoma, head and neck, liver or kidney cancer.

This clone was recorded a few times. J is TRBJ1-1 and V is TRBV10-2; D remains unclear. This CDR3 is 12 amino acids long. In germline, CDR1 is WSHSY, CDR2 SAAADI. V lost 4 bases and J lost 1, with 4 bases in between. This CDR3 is CASSGQNTEAFF. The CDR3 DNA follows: TGCGCCAGCAGTGGGCAGAACACTGAAGCTTTCTTT.

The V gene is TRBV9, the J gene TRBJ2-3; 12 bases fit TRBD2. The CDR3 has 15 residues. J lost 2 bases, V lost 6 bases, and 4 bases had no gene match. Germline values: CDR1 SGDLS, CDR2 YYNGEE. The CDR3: CASNLAGGVTDTQYF. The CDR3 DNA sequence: TGTGCCAGCAACCTAGCGGGAGGGGTCACAGATACGCAGTATTTT.

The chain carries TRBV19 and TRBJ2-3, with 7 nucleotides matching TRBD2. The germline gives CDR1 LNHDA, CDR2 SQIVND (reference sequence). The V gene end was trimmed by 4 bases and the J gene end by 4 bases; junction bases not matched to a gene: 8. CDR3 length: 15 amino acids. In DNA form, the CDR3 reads TGTGCCAGTAGTAACCCGGGAGGCGTATCAGATACGCAGTATTTT. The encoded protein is CASSNPGGVSDTQYF.

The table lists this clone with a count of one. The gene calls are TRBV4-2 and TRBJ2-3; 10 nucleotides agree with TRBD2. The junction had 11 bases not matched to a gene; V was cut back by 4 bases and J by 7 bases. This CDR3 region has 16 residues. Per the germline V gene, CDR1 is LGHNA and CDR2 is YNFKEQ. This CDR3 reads CASSRGASGSENTQYF. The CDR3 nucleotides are TGTGCCAGCAGCCGAGGGGCTAGCGGGAGTGAGAATACGCAGTATTTT.

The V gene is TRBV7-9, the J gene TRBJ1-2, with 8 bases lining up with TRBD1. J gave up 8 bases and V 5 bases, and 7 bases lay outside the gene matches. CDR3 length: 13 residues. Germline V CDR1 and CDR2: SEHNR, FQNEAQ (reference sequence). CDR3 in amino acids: CASSTDRGGGYTF. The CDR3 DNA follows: TGTGCCAGCAGCACCGACAGGGGTGGCGGCTACACCTTC.

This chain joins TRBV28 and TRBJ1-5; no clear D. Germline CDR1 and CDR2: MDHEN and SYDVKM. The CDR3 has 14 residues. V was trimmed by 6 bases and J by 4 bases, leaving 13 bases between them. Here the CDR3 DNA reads TGTGCCAGCAGCACGGACGGGCAAAATCAGCCCCAGCATTTT. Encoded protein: CASSTDGQNQPQHF.

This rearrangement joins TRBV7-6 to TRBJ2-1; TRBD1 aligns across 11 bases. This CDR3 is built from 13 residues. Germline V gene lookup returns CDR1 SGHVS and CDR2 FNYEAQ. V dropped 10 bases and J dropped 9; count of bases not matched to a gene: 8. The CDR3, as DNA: TGTGCCACCGGGACAGGGGGTTATAGTGAGCAGTTCTTC. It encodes CATGTGGYSEQFF.

The CDR3 reads CASSFVPQGADTEAFF. The CDR3 DNA reads as TGCGCCAGCAGCTTTGTCCCACAGGGGGCGGACACTGAAGCTTTCTTT. The chain joins TRBV5-1 to TRBJ1-1; 9 bases are a match to TRBD1. V was pared by 2 bases and J by 3 bases, with 8 bases of the junction left unmatched. CDR3 length: 16 residues. The V gene's germline CDR1 is SGHRS and CDR2 YFSETQ.

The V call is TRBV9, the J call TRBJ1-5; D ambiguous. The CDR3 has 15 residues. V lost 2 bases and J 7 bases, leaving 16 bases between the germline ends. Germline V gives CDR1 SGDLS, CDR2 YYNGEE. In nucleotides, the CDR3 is TGTGCCAGCAGCGTCCAAGGGCAGGCGGGCCAGCCCCAGCATTTT. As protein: CASSVQGQAGQPQHF.

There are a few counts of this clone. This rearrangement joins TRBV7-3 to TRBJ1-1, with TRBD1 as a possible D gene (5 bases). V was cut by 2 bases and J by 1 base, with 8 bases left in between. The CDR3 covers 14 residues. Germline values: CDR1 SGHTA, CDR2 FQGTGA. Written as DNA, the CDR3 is TGTGCCAGCAGCTTACAGGGCAGGAACACTGAAGCTTTCTTT. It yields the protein CASSLQGRNTEAFF.

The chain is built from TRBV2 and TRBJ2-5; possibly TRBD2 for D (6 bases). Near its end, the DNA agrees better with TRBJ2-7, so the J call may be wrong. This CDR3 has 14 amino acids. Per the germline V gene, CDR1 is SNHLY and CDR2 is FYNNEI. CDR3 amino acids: CASSEQFGSYEQYF. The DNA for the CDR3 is TGTGCCAGCAGTGAACAATTCGGGAGTTACGAGCAGTACTTC.

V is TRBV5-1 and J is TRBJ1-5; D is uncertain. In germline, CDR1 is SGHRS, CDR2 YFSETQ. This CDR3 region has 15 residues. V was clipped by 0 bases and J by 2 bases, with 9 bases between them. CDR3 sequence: CASSLGPGGNQPQHF. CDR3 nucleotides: TGCGCCAGCAGCTTGGGCCCGGGAGGCAATCAGCCCCAGCATTTT.

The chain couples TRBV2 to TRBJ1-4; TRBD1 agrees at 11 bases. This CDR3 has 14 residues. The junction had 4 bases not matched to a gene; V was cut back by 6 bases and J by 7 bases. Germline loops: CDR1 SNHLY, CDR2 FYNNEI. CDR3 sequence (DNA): TGTGCCAGCAGCTGGACAGGGGGCGGTGAAAAACTGTTTTTT. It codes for CASSWTGGGEKLFF.

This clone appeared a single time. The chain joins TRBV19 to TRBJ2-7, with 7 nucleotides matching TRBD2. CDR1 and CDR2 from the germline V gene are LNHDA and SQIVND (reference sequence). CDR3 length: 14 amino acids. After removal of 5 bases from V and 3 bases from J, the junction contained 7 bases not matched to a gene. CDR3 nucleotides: TGTGCCAGTAGTTCGGGAGGCCGAGTCTACGAGCAGTACTTC. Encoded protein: CASSSGGRVYEQYF.

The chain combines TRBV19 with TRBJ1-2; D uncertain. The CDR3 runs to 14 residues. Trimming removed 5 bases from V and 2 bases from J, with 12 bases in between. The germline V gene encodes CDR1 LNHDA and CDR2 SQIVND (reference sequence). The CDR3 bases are TGTGCCAGTAGTGTCGGCAGGCGGAACTATGGCTACACCTTC. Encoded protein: CASSVGRRNYGYTF.

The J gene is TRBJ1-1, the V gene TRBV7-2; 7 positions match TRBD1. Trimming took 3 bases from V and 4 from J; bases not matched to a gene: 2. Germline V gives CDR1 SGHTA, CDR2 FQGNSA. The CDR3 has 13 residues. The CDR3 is CASSFAGGTEAFF. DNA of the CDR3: TGTGCCAGCAGCTTTGCAGGGGGCACTGAAGCTTTCTTT. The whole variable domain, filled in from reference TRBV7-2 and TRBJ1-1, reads GAGVSQSPSNKVTEKGKDVELRCDPISGHTALYWYRQSLGQGLEFLIYFQGNSAPDKSGLPSDRFSAERTGGSVSTLTIQRTQQEDSAVYLCASSFAGGTEAFFGQGTRLTVV.

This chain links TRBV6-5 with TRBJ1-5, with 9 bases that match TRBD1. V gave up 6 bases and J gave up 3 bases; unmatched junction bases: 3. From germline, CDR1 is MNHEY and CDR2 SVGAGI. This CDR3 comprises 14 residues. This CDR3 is CASRRQGDNQPQHF. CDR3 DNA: TGTGCCAGCAGGCGACAGGGGGACAATCAGCCCCAGCATTTT.

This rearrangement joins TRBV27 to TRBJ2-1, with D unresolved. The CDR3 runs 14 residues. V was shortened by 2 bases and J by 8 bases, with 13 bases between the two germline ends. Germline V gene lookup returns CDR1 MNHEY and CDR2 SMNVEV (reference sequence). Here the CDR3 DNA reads TGTGCCAGCAGTTTAGAACAATTGGGCCATGAGCAGTTCTTC. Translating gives CASSLEQLGHEQFF.

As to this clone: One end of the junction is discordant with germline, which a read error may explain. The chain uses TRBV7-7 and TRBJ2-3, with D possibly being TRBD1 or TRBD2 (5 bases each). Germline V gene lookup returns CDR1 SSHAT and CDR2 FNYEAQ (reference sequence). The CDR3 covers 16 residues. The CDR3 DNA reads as TGTGCTAGCAGCCCTCGGTTGGGGGTTAGCACAGATACGCAGTATTTT. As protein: CASSPRLGVSTDTQYF. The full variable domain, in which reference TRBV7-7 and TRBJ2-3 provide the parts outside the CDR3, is GAGVSQSPRYKVTKRGQDVTLRCDPISSHATLYWYQQALGQGPEFLTYFNYEAQPDKSGLPSDRFSAERPEGSISTLTIQRTEQRDSAMYRCASSPRLGVSTDTQYFGPGTRLTVL.

CDR3 DNA sequence: TGTGCCAGCAGTAAGCCGACAGGGGTTGGAGAGCAGTTCTTC. Its protein is CASSKPTGVGEQFF. V is TRBV7-2 and J is TRBJ2-1; 8 bases agree with TRBD1. V lost 6 bases to trimming and J lost 10 bases; unmatched junction nucleotides: 11. Per germline, CDR1 SGHTA and CDR2 FQGNSA. The length of the CDR3 is 14 residues.

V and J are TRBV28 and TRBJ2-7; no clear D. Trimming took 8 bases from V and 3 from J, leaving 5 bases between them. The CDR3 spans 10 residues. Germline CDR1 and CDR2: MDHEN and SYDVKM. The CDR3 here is CASGLYEQYF. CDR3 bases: TGTGCCAGCGGCCTCTACGAGCAGTACTTC.